Listed below are T cell receptor beta chains from one sample, sequenced in a study of a mutant IDH1 vaccine in newly diagnosed glioma. Clones were sequenced by immunoSEQ multiplex PCR, and TCRdb holds only the in-frame ones, with some missing. Counted here are some 54,000 clones, 91% occurring once; the ten biggest clones make up 2% to 2.5%. The antigens of these receptors remain unknown. Sequences were derived from PBMCs, sampled from a glioma patient whose treatment included an IDH1 peptide vaccine. Receptor source: a man over 45 with glioma. Both conserved end residues are part of each CDR3. A D gene is named only where the DNA matches it firmly. Rows may omit the clone size; those that give it use once, few, many or a size class.

TRBJ2-3 | NA | TRBD2 | TRBV6-1 | CASSGELAGRGDTQYF | TGTGCCAGCAGTGGAGAACTAGCGGGGCGGGGAGATACGCAGTATTTT
TRBJ2-5 | NA | NA | TRBV11-2 | CASSSGLQETQYF | TGTGCCAGCAGCTCAGGGTTACAAGAGACCCAGTACTTC
TRBJ2-3 | NA | TRBD1 | TRBV5-1 | CASSLGQGVRYTDTQYF | TGCGCCAGCAGCTTGGGACAGGGCGTTCGTTACACAGATACGCAGTATTTT
TRBJ2-7 | NA | NA | TRBV5-4 | CASSLASAPREQYF | TGTGCCAGCAGCTTGGCCAGCGCCCCCAGGGAGCAGTACTTC
TRBJ2-7 | NA | NA | TRBV19 | CASSTITLDGYEQYF | TGTGCCAGTAGTACCATCACCTTGGACGGCTACGAGCAGTACTTC
TRBJ2-3 | NA | NA | TRBV4-1 | CASSQGPDRGTQYF | TGCGCCAGCAGCCAAGGACCCGACCGTGGTACGCAGTATTTT
TRBJ1-5 | NA | TRBD1 | TRBV19 | CASSIGFWGQGNQPQHF | TGTGCCAGTAGTATAGGATTTTGGGGACAGGGCAATCAGCCCCAGCATTTT
TRBJ1-2 | NA | TRBD1 | TRBV7-3 | CASSLPGQDYGYTF | TGTGCCAGCAGCCTACCGGGACAGGATTATGGCTACACCTTC
TRBJ2-2 | NA | NA | TRBV6-5 | CASSYNRGGRTGELFF | TGTGCCAGCAGTTACAACCGTGGGGGCCGGACCGGGGAGCTGTTTTTT
TRBJ1-1 | once | NA | TRBV6-4 | CASSYTGSSGTEAFF | TGTGCCAGCAGTTATACAGGGTCGTCGGGCACTGAAGCTTTCTTT
TRBJ1-1 | NA | NA | TRBV27 | CASSLSTGEAFF | TGTGCCAGCAGTTTAAGTACCGGTGAAGCTTTCTTT
TRBJ1-2 | NA | NA | TRBV19 | CASSRQTANYGYTF | TGTGCCAGTAGCCGACAGACCGCTAACTATGGCTACACCTTC
TRBJ2-7 | NA | NA | TRBV7-8 | CASSPEASYEQYF | TGTGCCAGCAGCCCCGAGGCATCCTACGAGCAGTACTTC
TRBJ2-7 | NA | TRBD1 | TRBV19 | CASSIQFTGTGDHEQYF | TGTGCCAGTAGTATCCAATTTACCGGGACAGGGGACCACGAGCAGTACTTC
TRBJ1-5 | NA | NA | TRBV27 | CATSGKSNQPQHF | TGTGCCACCAGCGGTAAGAGCAATCAGCCCCAGCATTTT
TRBJ2-1 | NA | TRBD1 | TRBV5-5 | CASSPRDRRPEQFF | TGTGCCAGCAGCCCAAGGGACAGGAGGCCTGAGCAGTTCTTC
TRBJ2-1 | NA | NA | TRBV21-1 | CASSKALQKQFF | TGTGCCAGCAGCAAAGCGCTACAGAAGCAGTTCTTC
TRBJ2-7 | NA | NA | TRBV28 | CASSLDSTSSYEQYF | TGTGCCAGCAGTTTAGACTCGACTAGCTCCTACGAGCAGTACTTC
TRBJ1-2 | NA | TRBD1 | TRBV6-6 | CASKPWGQGYGYTF | TGTGCCAGCAAACCTTGGGGACAGGGTTATGGCTACACCTTC
TRBJ2-1 | NA | TRBD2 | TRBV9 | CASSSILAGTNNEQFF | TGTGCCAGCAGTTCAATCCTAGCGGGGACGAACAATGAGCAGTTCTTC
TRBJ1-4 | NA | NA | TRBV9 | CASSAKQGPNEKLFF | TGTGCCAGCAGCGCGAAACAGGGTCCTAATGAAAAACTGTTTTTT
TRBJ1-1 | NA | TRBD1 | TRBV10-1 | CASSEDRGRATEAFF | TGCGCCAGCAGTGAGGACAGGGGGCGCGCCACTGAAGCTTTCTTT
TRBJ2-7 | NA | NA | TRBV30 | CAWSLHGEQYF | TGTGCCTGGAGTCTACACGGGGAGCAGTACTTC
TRBJ2-5 | NA | TRBD1 | TRBV25-1 | CASRADREETQYF | TGTGCCAGCAGGGCGGACAGGGAAGAGACCCAGTACTTC
TRBJ2-3 | NA | TRBD2 | TRBV29-1 | CSADGVAGETDTQYF | TGCAGCGCAGACGGAGTAGCGGGAGAGACAGATACGCAGTATTTT
TRBJ2-7 | NA | NA | TRBV19 | CASSIGSSYEQYF | TGTGCCAGTAGTATTGGGAGCTCCTACGAGCAGTACTTC
TRBJ1-5 | NA | NA | TRBV7-4 | CASSLAVSDQPQHF | TGTGCCAGCAGCTTAGCGGTATCGGATCAGCCCCAGCATTTT
TRBJ1-2 | NA | NA | TRBV7-9 | CASSLAQQPGDGYTF | TGTGCCAGCAGCTTAGCGCAGCAACCAGGCGATGGCTACACCTTC
TRBJ1-4 | NA | TRBD1 | TRBV7-9 | CASSGDRGLNLGNEKLFF | TGTGCCAGCAGTGGGGACAGGGGGCTCAACTTGGGTAATGAAAAACTGTTTTTT
TRBJ1-1 | NA | TRBD1 | TRBV9 | CASSAGGTEAFF | TGTGCCAGCAGCGCAGGGGGCACTGAAGCTTTCTTT
TRBJ2-7 | NA | NA | TRBV7-9 | CASSSPVDYEQYF | TGTGCCAGCAGCTCACCGGTGGACTACGAGCAGTACTTC
TRBJ2-7 | NA | NA | TRBV2 | CASSPMLTSEQYF | TGTGCCAGCAGCCCAATGTTGACCAGCGAGCAGTACTTC